Each of the 2 T cell receptor beta chains below was sequenced from the same sample in a study of technical replicates of blood from several donors. The data were produced by immunoSEQ multiplex PCR, yet TCRdb's version contains in-frame clones alone and is incomplete. The data contain roughly 76,000 clones, around 94% of them singletons. Source material: T cells isolated from PBMCs. These receptors originate from a human donor in good health.

V and J are TRBV30 and TRBJ2-3; D is uncertain. CDR3 size: 10 residues. Trimming shortened V by 6 bases and J by 3 bases, and 4 bases separated the two germline ends. Germline CDR1 and CDR2: GTSNPN and SVGIG (reference sequence). CDR3 DNA: TGTGCCTGCTTAACAGATACGCAGTATTTT. Translation: CACLTDTQYF.

The V call is TRBV5-1, the J call TRBJ2-7, with D perhaps TRBD1 (6 bases). Trimming took 4 bases from V and 2 from J, leaving 10 bases between them. This CDR3 is built from 13 residues. Germline loops: CDR1 SGHRS, CDR2 YFSETQ. In DNA, the CDR3 is TGCGCCAGCAGCAATGGACAGACCTACGAGCAGTACTTC. Encoded protein: CASSNGQTYEQYF.